This T cell receptor (beta chain) was captured by sequencing in a study of T cell responses to AZD1222 COVID-19 vaccine. V gave up 4 bases and J gave up 0 bases, with 10 bases separating them. Per the germline V gene, CDR1 is SNHLY and CDR2 is FYNNEI. The CDR3 contains 15 residues. TCRdb keeps only in-frame clones here, not all; method: immunoSEQ multiplex PCR. The table records 83,000 or so clones, about 82% of them present only once. The rearrangement joins TRBV2 to TRBJ1-5; D possibly corresponds to TRBD1 (6 bases). This specimen was peripheral blood, taken on day 0 of AZD1222 vaccination. The source of this sequence is an adult in good health. This chain's CDR3 is CASSGGGGSNQPQHF. The CDR3 bases are TGTGCCAGCAGTGGGGGGGGCGGTAGCAATCAGCCCCAGCATTTT.